These 32 T cell receptor beta chains were sequenced from one sample in a study of blood T cell repertoires in COVID-19. Assay: immunoSEQ multiplex PCR; the TCRdb copy retains only in-frame clones and omits some. The sample lists 200,000 to 300,000 clones; about 89% were seen once. Sample: peripheral blood. The receptors here all came from a woman in her fifties or sixties who had recovered from COVID-19.

The chain uses TRBV28 and TRBJ1-2; 11 bases are a match to TRBD1. V was clipped by 5 bases and J by 4 bases; unmatched bases: 12. Germline assignment: CDR1 MDHEN and CDR2 SYDVKM. The CDR3 is 17 residues long. CDR3 sequence reads: CASSLSNSGTGGYGYTF. For the CDR3, the DNA is TGTGCCAGCAGTCTATCGAACTCCGGGACAGGGGGCTATGGCTACACCTTC.

The rearrangement links TRBV2 to TRBJ2-7; D perhaps matches TRBD2 (5 bases). The V gene lost 6 bases and the J gene lost 0 bases, with 12 bases spanning the gap. Per germline, CDR1 SNHLY and CDR2 FYNNEI. The CDR3 spans 14 residues. The CDR3 DNA follows: TGTGCCAGCAGGACGGGATATAGCTCCTACGAGCAGTACTTC. It is translated as CASRTGYSSYEQYF.

The CDR3 reads CASSSGTVLRAEQYF. The CDR3 bases are TGCGCCAGCAGCTCGGGGACAGTTCTTAGGGCCGAGCAGTACTTC. The rearrangement uses TRBV5-1 and TRBJ2-7; TRBD1 matches 7 bases. This CDR3 has 15 residues. Trimming took 3 bases from V and 6 from J; bases not matched to a gene: 12. The V gene's germline CDR1 is SGHRS and CDR2 YFSETQ.

The rearrangement uses TRBV28 and TRBJ1-3, with D maybe TRBD1 (5 bases). CDR1 and CDR2 from the germline V gene are MDHEN and SYDVKM. The CDR3 has 15 residues. Trimming cost V 6 bases and J 0 bases, with 12 bases left between them. CDR3 sequence: CASRGRGSSGNTIYF. CDR3 nucleotide sequence: TGTGCCAGCAGGGGGAGGGGTAGCTCTGGAAACACCATATATTTT. Full variable domain (outside the CDR3, taken from reference TRBV28 and TRBJ1-3): DVKVTQSSRYLVKRTGEKVFLECVQDMDHENMFWYRQDPGLGLRLIYFSYDVKMKEKGDIPEGYSVSREKKERFSLILESASTNQTSMYLCASRGRGSSGNTIYFGEGSWLTVV.

The gene calls are TRBV7-2 and TRBJ1-1; D is possibly TRBD1 (6 bases). The CDR3 is 14 residues long. V gave up 4 bases and J gave up 4 bases, with 13 bases separating them. Germline lookup yields CDR1 SGHTA and CDR2 FQGNSA. CDR3 region: CASSSRDTGTEAFF. The CDR3 nucleotides are TGTGCCAGCAGCTCCCGGGACACGGGCACTGAAGCTTTCTTT.

The chain combines TRBV28 with TRBJ1-4; 11 bases map to TRBD1. Losses at the gene ends were 5 bases for V and 16 bases for J; bases not matched to a gene: 18. The germline V gene has CDR1 MDHEN and CDR2 SYDVKM. This CDR3 comprises 16 residues. CDR3 sequence: CASSIPRTGGIGFKFF. The CDR3, as DNA: TGTGCCAGCAGTATACCCCGGACAGGGGGCATCGGGTTCAAGTTTTTT.

This clone showed up just once. The chain's CDR3 is CASSLDLSGGNTGELFF. The CDR3 nucleotides read TGTGCCAGCAGCTTAGATTTGAGCGGGGGGAACACCGGGGAGCTGTTTTTT. The chain is built from TRBV7-2 and TRBJ2-2, with TRBD2 matching 8 bases. The CDR3 is 17 amino acids. Per germline, CDR1 SGHTA and CDR2 FQGNSA. The junction had 5 bases not matched to a gene; V was cut back by 1 base and J by 1 base.

The CDR3: CASSTLYRATGNTIYF. The CDR3 DNA sequence: TGTGCCAGTAGCACCCTATACAGGGCCACGGGAAACACCATATATTTT. This rearrangement joins TRBV19 to TRBJ1-3; tentative D call: TRBD1 (6 bases). Germline V CDR1 and CDR2: LNHDA, SQIVND (reference sequence). The CDR3 sequence is 16 residues long. V dropped 6 bases and J dropped 4 bases, with 19 bases sitting between them.

In its sample, this clone was seen a few times. V usage is TRBV28 and J usage is TRBJ1-2; 10 bases fit TRBD1. CDR3 length equals 16 residues. CDR1 is MDHEN and CDR2 is SYDVKM in the germline V gene. J gave up 4 bases and V 5 bases, and 10 bases lay outside the gene matches. CDR3 residues: CASSAGQGFRSYGYTF. The CDR3, as DNA: TGTGCCAGCAGTGCGGGACAGGGGTTCAGGTCCTATGGCTACACCTTC.

This clone was counted a single time. The chain uses TRBV19 and TRBJ2-5; 11 nucleotides align to TRBD2. The CDR3 length is 15 residues. Germline V gene sequence: CDR1 LNHDA, CDR2 SQIVND (reference sequence). Trimming took 6 bases from V and 2 from J; bases not matched to a gene: 5. The chain's CDR3 is CASSVAGGIQETQYF. CDR3 DNA sequence: TGTGCCAGTAGCGTAGCGGGGGGGATACAAGAGACCCAGTACTTC.

This clone was seen more than once but under ten times. The V and J genes are TRBV6-6 and TRBJ2-2; 7 bases are a match to TRBD1. CDR1 and CDR2 from the germline V gene are MNHNY and SVGAGI (reference sequence). J lost 3 bases, V lost 2 bases, and 3 bases had no gene match. The length of the CDR3 is 15 residues. In DNA form, the CDR3 reads TGTGCCAGCAGTTACGGTCAGGGGGACACCGGGGAGCTGTTTTTT. This gives the protein CASSYGQGDTGELFF.

This chain connects TRBV3-1 (or the pseudogene TRBV3-2) to TRBJ1-6, with TRBD1 identical over 7 bases. The V gene's germline CDR1 is LGHDT and CDR2 YNNKEL (reference sequence). The CDR3 is 17 amino acids. The J segment lost 10 bases and the V segment lost 6 bases, leaving 18 bases of the junction unmatched. The CDR3 protein is CASSQGTVYNRGSPLHF. The DNA of the CDR3 is TGTGCCAGCAGTCAGGGGACAGTATATAATCGGGGGTCACCCCTCCACTTT.

This chain joins TRBV2 and TRBJ1-1; possibly TRBD1 for D (5 bases). The CDR3 spans 13 residues. In germline, CDR1 is SNHLY, CDR2 FYNNEI. The V end lost 2 bases, the J end lost 3 bases, and 7 bases lay between the germline ends. CDR3 DNA: TGTGCCAGCAGTGAAACGGGGGACACTGAAGCTTTCTTT. This gives the protein CASSETGDTEAFF.

The V call is TRBV3-1 (or the pseudogene TRBV3-2), the J call TRBJ2-2; D may be TRBD2 (6 bases). The CDR3 is 14 amino acids. Looked up from germline, CDR1 is LGHDT and CDR2 is YNNKEL (reference sequence). Trimming left V 3 bases short and J 5 bases short, with 10 bases between. CDR3 residues: CASSHHGGTGELFF. CDR3 sequence (DNA): TGTGCCAGCAGCCACCATGGAGGGACCGGGGAGCTGTTTTTT.

V gene TRBV6-6 combines with J gene TRBJ1-6; weak D call: TRBD1 (5 bases). Looked up from germline, CDR1 is MNHNY and CDR2 is SVGAGI (reference sequence). V lost 7 bases, J lost 8 bases, and 18 bases lay in between. The CDR3 loop spans 15 amino acids. The CDR3 DNA follows: TGTGCCAGCAATTCCGACGGGGGTTGGGATTCACCCCTCCACTTT. Its translation: CASNSDGGWDSPLHF.

The gene calls are TRBV7-2 and TRBJ1-5, with D possibly matching TRBD1 (5 bases). CDR3 length: 14 amino acids. CDR1 SGHTA and CDR2 FQGNSA come from the germline V gene. V was clipped by 5 bases and J by 3 bases, with 11 bases between them. CDR3 residues: CASSRDFFNQPQHF. The DNA for the CDR3 is TGTGCCAGCAGCCGGGACTTTTTCAATCAGCCCCAGCATTTT.

This rearrangement joins TRBV6-4 to TRBJ2-2; D gene ambiguous. The germline V gene has CDR1 MRHNA and CDR2 SNTAGT. CDR3 length equals 15 residues. V lost 6 bases and J lost 1, with 12 bases in between. This chain's CDR3 is CASRGEKKNTGELFF. The CDR3 DNA sequence: TGTGCCAGCAGGGGCGAAAAAAAGAACACCGGGGAGCTGTTTTTT.

This clone was observed once. This chain joins TRBV5-1 and TRBJ2-5, with D uncertain. With 6 bases removed from V and 0 bases from J, the gap between germline ends came to 12 bases. Germline-derived CDR1 and CDR2 are SGHRS and YFSETQ. The CDR3 covers 14 residues. The CDR3 sequence is CASNPRGDQETQYF. In DNA form, the CDR3 reads TGCGCCAGCAACCCCCGCGGTGACCAAGAGACCCAGTACTTC.

This sequence joins TRBV3-1 (or the pseudogene TRBV3-2) and TRBJ2-1, with TRBD1 matching 9 bases. The CDR3 is 16 residues long. Losses at the gene ends were 4 bases for V and 7 bases for J; bases not matched to a gene: 11. The germline gives CDR1 LGHDT, CDR2 YNNKEL (reference sequence). The CDR3 coding sequence is TGTGCCAGCAGCCCTCAACCGGGACAGGGTTCAAATGAGCAGTTCTTC. Translating it yields CASSPQPGQGSNEQFF.

The CDR3 DNA reads TGTGCCAGCAGCTTTACGGGGGGCCGGGAAAAACTGTTTTTT. Its protein product is CASSFTGGREKLFF. V usage is TRBV5-5 and J usage is TRBJ1-4, with D maybe TRBD1 (6 bases). The CDR3 spans 14 residues. With 2 bases removed from V and 8 bases from J, the gap between germline ends came to 13 bases. Looked up from germline, CDR1 is SGHKS and CDR2 is YYEKEE (reference sequence).

The V and J genes are TRBV7-2 and TRBJ2-7; possibly TRBD2 for D (7 bases). The CDR3 covers 15 residues. Deletions cut 1 base from V and 0 bases from J, with 10 bases between. The germline V gene encodes CDR1 SGHTA and CDR2 FQGNSA. As DNA, the CDR3 is TGTGCCAGCAGCTTAGGTGGGGGGGCCTCCTACGAGCAGTACTTC. Its translation: CASSLGGGASYEQYF.

The V gene is TRBV19, the J gene TRBJ2-3; 9 bases are shared with TRBD2. This CDR3 comprises 15 residues. The germline gives CDR1 LNHDA, CDR2 SQIVND (reference sequence). The V and J ends lost 7 bases and 4 bases, in that order; junction bases with no gene match: 9. CDR3: CASTRERGVADTQYF. CDR3 bases: TGTGCCAGTACCCGGGAGCGGGGGGTGGCAGATACGCAGTATTTT.

J is TRBJ2-1 and V is TRBV25-1, with TRBD2 as a possible D gene (7 bases). The ends were cut back, 3 bases at V and 7 bases at J, with 19 bases in the middle. The length of the CDR3 is 16 residues. Germline V CDR1 and CDR2: MGHDK, SYGVNS. CDR3 amino acids: CASSDPSRGARNEQFF. In DNA, the CDR3 is TGTGCCAGCAGTGATCCCTCTCGGGGGGCTCGGAATGAGCAGTTCTTC. The full variable domain, its missing parts supplied by reference TRBV25-1 and TRBJ2-1, is EADIYQTPRYLVIGTGKKITLECSQTMGHDKMYWYQQDPGMELHLIHYSYGVNSTEKGDLSSESTVSRIRTEHFPLTLESARPSHTSQYLCASSDPSRGARNEQFFGPGTRLTVL.

This clone was recorded a few times. CDR3 loop: CATSRGGGILTQYF. The CDR3 DNA sequence: TGTGCCACCAGCCGGGGGGGCGGTATATTGACCCAGTACTTC. This chain connects TRBV15 to TRBJ2-5, with TRBD2 matching over 8 bases. After removal of 5 bases from V and 7 bases from J, the junction contained 9 bases not matched to a gene. CDR3 length: 14 residues. The V gene's germline CDR1 is LNHNV and CDR2 YYDKDF (reference sequence).

The rearrangement uses TRBV5-1 and TRBJ2-3; D not resolved. Trimming cost V 2 bases and J 0 bases, with 13 bases left between them. Germline V gene sequence: CDR1 SGHRS, CDR2 YFSETQ. CDR3 size: 16 residues. The CDR3 coding sequence is TGCGCCAGCAGCTTCTTGGGCAGTCCTAGCACAGATACGCAGTATTTT. Translated, it gives CASSFLGSPSTDTQYF. Full variable domain (remainder filled in from reference TRBV5-1 and TRBJ2-3): KAGVTQTPRYLIKTRGQQVTLSCSPISGHRSVSWYQQTPGQGLQFLFEYFSETQRNKGNFPGRFSGRQFSNSRSEMNVSTLELGDSALYLCASSFLGSPSTDTQYFGPGTRLTVL.

The chain carries TRBV13 and TRBJ2-3; 9 bases map to TRBD1. V shed 5 bases, J shed 5 bases, and the junction held 5 bases outside the gene matches. Germline V gene lookup returns CDR1 PRHDT and CDR2 FYEKMQ (reference sequence). The length of the CDR3 is 14 residues. The CDR3 bases are TGTGCCAGCAGCCGGGACAGGGTACGAGATACGCAGTATTTT. As protein: CASSRDRVRDTQYF.

The CDR3 reads CASRSTAGGQPQHF. CDR3 DNA sequence: TGTGCCAGCCGATCCACCGCAGGGGGTCAGCCCCAGCATTTT. The rearrangement joins TRBV19 to TRBJ1-5; 7 bases are shared with TRBD1. CDR3 length equals 14 residues. Germline V gene data show CDR1 as LNHDA and CDR2 as SQIVND (reference sequence). V lost 9 bases and J lost 6; bases outside the gene matches: 11.

This sequence joins TRBV7-3 and TRBJ2-5, with TRBD1 identical over 9 bases. V lost 5 bases to trimming and J lost 3 bases; unmatched junction nucleotides: 7. Per germline, CDR1 SGHTA and CDR2 FQGTGA. CDR3 length equals 15 residues. The DNA for the CDR3 is TGTGCCAGCAGCCCGGACAGGGGCGATGAAGAGACCCAGTACTTC. Its translation is CASSPDRGDEETQYF.

The chain has TRBV7-9 and TRBJ1-1; possibly TRBD1 for D (6 bases). The CDR3 loop spans 12 amino acids. The ends were cut back, 3 bases at V and 6 bases at J, with 8 bases in the middle. Germline V gene sequence: CDR1 SEHNR, CDR2 FQNEAQ (reference sequence). The CDR3 sequence is CASSLYRAEAFF. The CDR3 DNA reads as TGTGCCAGCAGCTTGTACAGGGCTGAAGCTTTCTTT.

The chain joins TRBV27 to TRBJ2-4, with TRBD2 identical over 13 bases. CDR3 size: 16 residues. From germline, CDR1 is MNHEY and CDR2 SMNVEV (reference sequence). The V and J ends lost 8 bases and 1 base, in that order; junction bases with no gene match: 5. CDR3 in DNA: TGTGCCAGCCGCCGGACTAGCGGGGGTGCCAAAAACATTCAGTACTTC. Amino acids: CASRRTSGGAKNIQYF.

The rearrangement links TRBV19 to TRBJ1-2, with 7 bases that match TRBD1. Germline CDR1 is LNHDA and CDR2 is SQIVND (reference sequence). The V and J ends lost 6 bases and 6 bases, in that order; junction bases with no gene match: 16. This CDR3 contains 16 residues. CDR3 sequence (DNA): TGTGCCAGTAGCCCGGACAAAAGAGGGGGCGTGGATGGCTACACCTTC. Translated, it gives CASSPDKRGGVDGYTF.

This chain links TRBV10-3 with TRBJ2-7; 12 bases are shared with TRBD2. The CDR3 is 13 amino acids. CDR1 is ENHRY, CDR2 SYGVKD, per germline. With V trimmed by 11 bases and J by 2 bases, 4 bases remained unmatched. The CDR3 sequence: CASTSGGAYEQYF. In DNA form, the CDR3 reads TGTGCCTCGACTAGCGGGGGAGCCTACGAGCAGTACTTC.